The entry below describes one TCR beta chain. Original processing notes: How many nucleated cells were present was estimated from reference gene primer amplification. The method was immunoSEQ multiplex PCR; TCRdb's version includes in-frame clones alone and lacks a portion of them. V and J calls and clone size are copied from that table; D and trimming were computed from the DNA. The sample records 200,000 or so clones, around 82% being singletons. The V end was cut by 2 bases, the J end by 4 bases, with 5 bases between. The CDR3 is made up of 12 amino acids. CDR1 is SEHNR, CDR2 FQNEAQ, per germline (reference sequence). The data derive from a study of blood T cell repertoires in COVID-19. Overall study: Nucleic acid was either cDNA or gDNA, and it came from T cells, B-cell-depleted T cells, or PBMCs.

Resolution of symptoms, clearance, or two negative PCRs was present in recovered Cohort 3 donors. The clonotype was recovered from a man aged 35 to 55 who had recovered from COVID-19. The chain combines TRBV7-9 with TRBJ2-5; D unclear. Sequenced material: PBMCs or T cells enriched from blood (not recorded which). The CDR3 loop is CASSLLVETQYF. Here the CDR3 DNA reads TGTGCCAGCAGCTTATTAGTAGAGACCCAGTACTTC.